The 20 T cell receptor beta chains below all came from one sample that was sequenced in a study of blood T cells in healthy people across ages. A second 7 to 11 cycle PCR used barcoded and J-beta primers. TCRdb ran MiXCR on the 5' RACE reads and lists one entry per CDR3 protein. The table shows hundreds of thousands of distinct CDR3 sequences, with approximately 29% occurring only once. The sequenced sample was blood. These receptors came from a woman older than 75 in good health.

The J gene is TRBJ2-3, the V gene TRBV20-1; 7 bases align to TRBD2. Germline V gives CDR1 DFQATT, CDR2 SNEGSKA (reference sequence). There are 14 residues in the CDR3. Trimming cost V 3 bases and J 7 bases; bases outside gene matches: 10. The CDR3 reads CSASPAGTTNTQYF. DNA for the CDR3: TGCAGTGCTAGTCCAGCGGGGACTACAAATACGCAGTATTTT.

This clonotype appeared a few times. One end of the junction fails to match germline, which may point to a read error. The rearrangement links TRBV7-6 to TRBJ1-5; 10 nucleotides align to TRBD1. Germline V gene data show CDR1 as SGHVS and CDR2 as FNYEAQ. This CDR3 is built from 20 residues. CDR3 loop: CASSQTSEPGQGRCNQPLHF. The CDR3 DNA sequence: TGTGCCAGCAGCCAAACCTCGGAACCGGGACAGGGGAGGTGCAATCAGCCCCTGCATTTT.

About this clonotype itself: This could be a read error, since a much larger clone is one nucleotide away. The gene calls are TRBV29-1 and TRBJ1-1; possibly TRBD1 for D (5 bases). Trimming cost V 4 bases and J 4 bases, with 13 bases left between them. CDR3 length equals 13 residues. Germline V gene sequence: CDR1 SQVTM, CDR2 ANQGSEA. The CDR3 protein is CSVGWGESTEAFF. The CDR3 coding sequence is TGCAGCGTTGGATGGGGGGAATCCACTGAAGCTTTCTTT.

The gene calls are TRBV20-1 and TRBJ1-5; no reliable D call. Trimming shortened V by 3 bases and J by 2 bases, and 8 bases separated the two germline ends. The germline gives CDR1 DFQATT, CDR2 SNEGSKA (reference sequence). This CDR3 has 13 amino acids. Written as DNA, the CDR3 is TGCAGTGCTAGTTTAGGTGGCAATCAGCCCCAGCATTTT. This translates into CSASLGGNQPQHF.

This clonotype occurred many times. The V gene is TRBV20-1, the J gene TRBJ2-7, with unresolved D. The CDR3 sequence is 15 residues long. In germline, CDR1 is DFQATT, CDR2 SNEGSKA (reference sequence). With 0 bases removed from V and 1 base from J, the gap between germline ends came to 13 bases. The CDR3 DNA follows: TGCAGTGCTAGAGACCCCCCAGGTTCTTCCTACGAGCAGTACTTC. It translates to CSARDPPGSSYEQYF.

The chain joins TRBV28 to TRBJ2-5, with 10 bases fitting TRBD1. The CDR3 extends over 15 amino acids. V shed 3 bases, J shed 2 bases, and the junction held 3 bases outside the gene matches. CDR1 and CDR2 from the germline V gene are MDHEN and SYDVKM. CDR3 coding DNA: TGTGCCAGCAGTTTCGCGGACAGGGGGCAAGAGACCCAGTACTTC. Protein product: CASSFADRGQETQYF. Complete variable domain (other parts from reference TRBV28 and TRBJ2-5): DVKVTQSSRYLVKRTGEKVFLECVQDMDHENMFWYRQDPGLGLRLIYFSYDVKMKEKGDIPEGYSVSREKKERFSLILESASTNQTSMYLCASSFADRGQETQYFGPGTRLLVL.

This sequence joins TRBV28 and TRBJ1-5, with D possibly matching TRBD1 (5 bases). This CDR3 is built from 14 residues. The V and J ends lost 5 bases and 3 bases respectively, with 11 bases between them. CDR1 is MDHEN, CDR2 SYDVKM, per germline. CDR3 loop: CASSPRGINQPQHF. Written as DNA, the CDR3 is TGTGCCAGCAGTCCTCGGGGGATCAATCAGCCCCAGCATTTT.

This chain links TRBV12-3 or TRBV12-4 with TRBJ2-3; 7 positions agree with TRBD1. The CDR3 extends over 14 amino acids. V was clipped by 6 bases and J by 6 bases; unmatched bases: 9. The CDR3 region is CASRPTGLYDTQYF. CDR3 DNA sequence: TGTGCCAGCAGACCGACAGGGCTGTACGATACGCAGTATTTT.

Comments on this clonotype: One end of the junction does not line up with germline, which may come from a read error. The chain uses TRBV5-1 and TRBJ2-7, with 9 bases identical to TRBD1. The CDR3 contains 15 residues. Germline values: CDR1 SGHRS, CDR2 YFSETQ. The CDR3 region is CDSRPPLDRGDEQYF. CDR3 coding DNA: TGCGACAGCAGGCCCCCCTTGGACAGGGGCGACGAGCAGTACTTC.

Details on this clonotype: Since a much larger clone is just one base distant, this may be a read error. The chain uses TRBV5-1 and TRBJ2-5; D perhaps matches TRBD1 (6 bases). Germline V lookup: CDR1 SGHRS, CDR2 YFSETQ. The length of the CDR3 is 15 residues. Trimming cost V 0 bases and J 11 bases, with 20 bases left between them. As DNA, the CDR3 is TGCGCCAGCAGCTTGGGGGGGCAGGTAAGGAATGAGCAGTACTTC. Translated, it gives CASSLGGQVRNEQYF. Using reference TRBV5-1 and TRBJ2-5 for the parts outside the CDR3, the full variable domain is KAGVTQTPRYLIKTRGQQVTLSCSPISGHRSVSWYQQTPGQGLQFLFEYFSETQRNKGNFPGRFSGRQFSNSRSEMNVSTLELGDSALYLCASSLGGQVRNEQYFGPGTRLLVL.

The CDR3 protein is CSARDPFGARTDTQYF. The CDR3 region has the DNA TGCAGTGCTAGAGACCCGTTCGGGGCGAGGACAGATACGCAGTATTTT. The chain carries TRBV20-1 and TRBJ2-3; possibly TRBD1 or TRBD2 for D (5 bases each). Germline values: CDR1 DFQATT, CDR2 SNEGSKA (reference sequence). Trimming stripped 0 bases from V and 3 bases from J, with 16 bases between. The CDR3 consists of 16 residues.

Of note for this clonotype: A read error may explain this, as a much larger clone is one base away. This rearrangement joins TRBV20-1 to TRBJ2-7, with D possibly TRBD1 on 5 matching bases. V dropped 3 bases and J dropped 7 bases, with 13 bases sitting between them. The CDR3 is 12 amino acids. The germline CDR1 and CDR2 sequences are DFQATT and SNEGSKA (reference sequence). The CDR3 here is CSASRQRNEQYF. The CDR3 coding sequence is TGCAGTGCTAGCAGACAGAGGAATGAGCAGTACTTC.

The table lists this clonotype with a few counts. A read error is possible here, since a much larger clone lies one base away. The V and J genes are TRBV28 and TRBJ2-1, with 15 positions matching TRBD2. V shed 4 bases and J 2 bases; nucleotides not matched to a gene: 3. Looked up from germline, CDR1 is MDHEN and CDR2 is SYDVKM. The CDR3 is made up of 17 amino acids. CDR3 protein: CASSSRTSGGAYNEQFF. The CDR3 nucleotides read TGTGCCAGCAGTTCCCGGACTAGCGGGGGGGCCTACAATGAGCAGTTCTTC.

The CDR3 loop is CASSPTGIENTEAFF. CDR3 DNA: TGTGCCAGCAGCCCAACAGGGATTGAGAACACTGAAGCTTTCTTT. This chain joins TRBV3-1 and TRBJ1-1; possible D gene TRBD1, 6 bases. Looked up from germline, CDR1 is LGHDT and CDR2 is YNNKEL (reference sequence). V lost 4 bases and J 1 base, leaving 13 bases between the germline ends. CDR3 length equals 15 residues.

For this clonotype: This may arise from a read error, as a much more abundant clone is one base away. The chain recombines TRBV27 with TRBJ1-2; D is possibly TRBD1 (6 bases). CDR1 and CDR2 from the germline V gene are MNHEY and SMNVEV (reference sequence). V lost 5 bases and J lost 4, with 17 bases in between. CDR3 length: 15 amino acids. CDR3 nucleotides: TGTGCCAGCAGTCCCCTCAGGGGCGCCGGCTATGGCTACACCTTC. Protein product: CASSPLRGAGYGYTF.

CDR3: CSASTGLRNTGELFF. The CDR3 DNA is TGCAGTGCTAGCACAGGACTACGAAACACCGGGGAGCTGTTTTTT. This chain joins TRBV20-1 and TRBJ2-2; possible D gene TRBD2, 6 bases. Looked up from germline, CDR1 is DFQATT and CDR2 is SNEGSKA (reference sequence). V was trimmed by 3 bases and J by 2 bases, leaving 13 bases between them. This CDR3 spans 15 amino acids.

This clonotype was seen only once. The chain has TRBV6-6 and TRBJ2-5; no reliable D call. Trimming shortened V by 8 bases and J by 5 bases, and 12 bases separated the two germline ends. CDR1 and CDR2 from the germline V gene are MNHNY and SVGAGI (reference sequence). The CDR3 spans 12 residues. CDR3 sequence reads: CASGPVAETQYF. CDR3 nucleotide sequence: TGTGCCAGCGGACCCGTTGCGGAGACCCAGTACTTC.

This clonotype was counted only a few times. The rearrangement links TRBV2 to TRBJ2-2; no reliable D call. V was trimmed by 4 bases and J by 6 bases, leaving 12 bases between them. Germline V CDR1 and CDR2: SNHLY, FYNNEI. The CDR3 length is 14 residues. The CDR3 protein is CASSVGQSSGELFF. In nucleotides, the CDR3 is TGTGCCAGCAGTGTCGGCCAGAGTTCCGGGGAGCTGTTTTTT.

This clonotype was recorded many times. The chain is built from TRBV28 and TRBJ2-1, with D perhaps assigned TRBD1 or TRBD2 (6 bases each). V gave up 5 bases and J gave up 7 bases, with 18 bases separating them. CDR3 length: 15 residues. Germline V lookup: CDR1 MDHEN, CDR2 SYDVKM. The CDR3 loop reads CASSPAGLGGNEQFF. Written as DNA, the CDR3 is TGTGCCAGCAGTCCCGCCGGATTAGGGGGGAATGAGCAGTTCTTC.

This clonotype was seen at least ten times. V gene TRBV19 combines with J gene TRBJ2-4; D is perhaps TRBD1 (6 bases). Trimming removed 4 bases at V and 9 bases at J, with 13 bases between. Germline V lookup: CDR1 LNHDA, CDR2 SQIVND (reference sequence). The CDR3 is 13 amino acids. The CDR3 nucleotides read TGTGCCAGTAGTACCGGACAGTATGGCATTCAGTACTTC. Residues: CASSTGQYGIQYF.